The rows below give T cell receptor beta chains drawn from one sample of a study of cytomegalovirus exposure and HLA in healthy donors. Sequencing was performed with immunoSEQ multiplex PCR; in TCRdb, only in-frame clones are kept and a portion is missing. The sample carries 120,000 or so clones, 70% to 90% recorded once. Sequenced sample: PBMCs. These TCRs come from a young man in good health and CMV-seropositive. The CDR3 runs from the conserved cysteine through the conserved F or W. Each record gives: clone size, V gene, D gene, J gene, CDR3 protein, CDR3 DNA. The D gene is left open where the match is weak. A row's size may be missing; if present it is once, few, many or a size class.

.,TRBV4-1,TRBD1,TRBJ1-4,CASSQVIGGELFF,TGCGCCAGCAGCCAAGTAATAGGGGGCGAACTGTTTTTT
.,TRBV18,.,TRBJ1-2,CASSPAGRGESYGYTF,TGTGCCAGCTCGCCTGCTGGGCGGGGGGAATCCTATGGCTACACCTTC
.,TRBV12-5,.,TRBJ2-7,CASGLQGGEQYF,TGTGCTAGTGGTTTGCAAGGAGGCGAGCAGTACTTC
.,TRBV2,.,TRBJ1-1,CASNPQRGTEAFF,TGTGCCAGCAACCCCCAAAGAGGCACTGAAGCTTTCTTT
.,TRBV7-9,.,TRBJ1-3,CASSLARSSGNTIYF,TGTGCCAGCAGCTTAGCGCGGAGCTCTGGAAACACCATATATTTT
.,TRBV7-2,TRBD2,TRBJ2-3,CASSSNRGGWDTQYF,TGTGCCAGCAGCTCAAACCGGGGGGGCTGGGATACGCAGTATTTT
once,TRBV7-9,.,TRBJ1-2,CASSLPGNYGYTF,TGTGCCAGCAGCTTGCCGGGGAACTATGGCTACACCTTC
.,TRBV27,.,TRBJ2-1,CASSLGHNEQFF,TGTGCCAGCAGTTTAGGCCACAATGAGCAGTTCTTC
.,TRBV4-2,.,TRBJ2-3,CASSQERQGTDTQYF,TGTGCCAGCAGCCAAGAGCGACAGGGCACAGATACGCAGTATTTT
.,TRBV2,.,TRBJ2-1,CASRPTGPSYNEQFF,TGTGCCAGCAGACCGACAGGTCCCTCCTACAATGAGCAGTTCTTC
.,TRBV15,TRBD2,TRBJ2-2,CATSRDRGGYTGELFF,TGTGCCACCAGCAGAGATCGGGGGGGTTACACCGGGGAGCTGTTTTTT
.,TRBV7-9,.,TRBJ2-7,CASSFGYGGDEQYF,TGTGCCAGCAGCTTCGGGTACGGAGGGGACGAGCAGTACTTC
.,TRBV5-4,.,TRBJ2-7,CASSRGSHYEQYF,TGTGCCAGCTCCCGGGGGAGCCACTACGAGCAGTACTTC
.,TRBV6-6,.,TRBJ1-2,CASSHTSGILGYGYTF,TGTGCCAGCAGCCACACTTCAGGGATCCTAGGCTATGGCTACACCTTC
.,TRBV19,.,TRBJ2-3,CASSTRQPPRNPADTQYF,TGTGCCAGTAGTACCCGACAGCCCCCCCGCAACCCCGCAGATACGCAGTATTTT